Listed below are T cell receptor beta chains from one sample, sequenced in a study of naive and memory T cell subsets. TCRdb fed the UMI-ligation and nested PCR reads into MiXCR, producing one record per CDR3 protein. In the table there are over 100,000 distinct CDR3 sequences, about 14% of which are singletons. Sequencing was carried out using naive CD8+ T cells from blood. These receptors were taken from a human donor in good health. Both conserved end residues are part of each CDR3. A D gene is named only where the DNA matches it firmly. The size entry is marked missing in some rows and otherwise reads once, few, many or a size class.

v_gene	d_gene	abundance	j_gene	CDR3nt	CDR3aa
TRBV3-1	.	few	TRBJ2-1	TGTGCCAGCAGCCAAGATTTGAACCGAGGGCTCTACAATGAGCAGTTCTTC	CASSQDLNRGLYNEQFF
TRBV5-6	.	few	TRBJ2-1	TGTGCCAGCAGCTTGAAGGAGTTTATGAGGGGGGGGGAGCAGTTCTTC	CASSLKEFMRGGEQFF
TRBV9	.	few	TRBJ2-1	TGTGCCAGCAGCGCTCATTTCCGGGACACTTACATCAATGAGCAGTTCTTC	CASSAHFRDTYINEQFF
TRBV11-2	.	many	TRBJ1-3	TGTGCCAGCAGCCCCCCGTACCGGGATCTGGGAAACACCATATATTTT	CASSPPYRDLGNTIYF
TRBV10-3	.	.	TRBJ1-1	TGTGCCATCAGTGAGTCGCAGGGTCCGAACACTGAAGCTTTCTTT	CAISESQGPNTEAFF
TRBV7-9	.	few	TRBJ2-6	TGTGCCAGCAGCTTAGCGGACGGACTTTCTGGGGCCAACGTCCTGACTTTC	CASSLADGLSGANVLTF
TRBV28	TRBD1	medium-sized	TRBJ2-1	TGTGCCAGCACATCCCAGTTTTTCCGACAGGGGTCCTACAATGAGCAGTTCTTC	CASTSQFFRQGSYNEQFF
TRBV7-9	.	few	TRBJ1-5	TGTGCCAGCAGCTTTACGGGAGGGGATCAGCCCCAGCATTTT	CASSFTGGDQPQHF
TRBV5-6	TRBD1	few	TRBJ2-2	TGTGCCAGCAGCATCTCCGGGACAGAGCCTTTCACCGGGGAGCTGTTTTTT	CASSISGTEPFTGELFF
TRBV27	.	.	TRBJ1-6	TGTGCCAGCACCGACACCGGACTGGGATCACCCCTCCACTTT	CASTDTGLGSPLHF
TRBV7-9	TRBD2	.	TRBJ2-1	TGTGCCAGCAGCTTAGCGGTTGAGACTAGCGGGGTCTACAATGAGCAGTTCTTC	CASSLAVETSGVYNEQFF
TRBV28	TRBD2	few	TRBJ2-7	TGTGCCAGCAGTTCCGGGACTACCTCCTCCTACGAGCAGTACTTC	CASSSGTTSSYEQYF
TRBV12-3/TRBV12-4	.	few	TRBJ2-1	TGTGCCAGCAGTTCCACCTTGGAGCTAAACAACAATGAGCAGTTCTTC	CASSSTLELNNNEQFF
TRBV28	.	many	TRBJ2-5	TGTGCCAGCAGCTGGGACTTCCAAGAGACCCAGTACTTC	CASSWDFQETQYF
TRBV6-2/TRBV6-3	.	few	TRBJ2-1	TGTGCCAGCAGTTACGCCGGGTCAGACCTTTACAATGAGCAGTTCTTC	CASSYAGSDLYNEQFF
TRBV29-1	.	.	TRBJ1-2	TGCAGCGTTTCACCCGGGGCGCATAGCGGCTACACCTTC	CSVSPGAHSGYTF
TRBV4-3	.	.	TRBJ2-3	TGCGCCAGCAGCCAAGACGGGACCGGGGACACAGATACGCAGTATTTT	CASSQDGTGDTDTQYF
TRBV3-1	.	few	TRBJ2-7	TGTGCCAGCAGCCAAGAACCCACATCCTACGAGCAGTACTTC	CASSQEPTSYEQYF
TRBV5-1	TRBD1	few	TRBJ2-1	TGCGCCAGCAGCGCCCGGACAGGCTACAATGAGCAGTTCTTC	CASSARTGYNEQFF
TRBV6-6	.	.	TRBJ1-5	TGTGCCAGCAATGTTGCAGGGGTTGGCAATCAGCCCCAGCATTTT	CASNVAGVGNQPQHF
TRBV5-1	.	.	TRBJ1-3	TGCGCCAGCAGCTTGGGTACCAGTCGTCTAGGTAACACCATATATTTT	CASSLGTSRLGNTIYF
TRBV4-3	.	.	TRBJ2-1	TGCGCCAGCAGCCTCGAGGGGCATGAGCAGTTCTTC	CASSLEGHEQFF
TRBV27	.	few	TRBJ1-2	TGTGCCAGCAGGGGTGGTGGGGGCTACTATGGCTACACCTTC	CASRGGGGYYGYTF
TRBV11-1	TRBD1	.	TRBJ2-2	TGTGCCAGCAGCATCTGGACAGGGGTGGTCACCGGGGAGCTGTTTTTT	CASSIWTGVVTGELFF
TRBV29-1	.	few	TRBJ2-1	TGCAGCGTTAGGTTCGGACTTCCCTACAATGAGCAGTTCTTC	CSVRFGLPYNEQFF
TRBV14	TRBD1	.	TRBJ2-5	TGTGCCAGCAGGGGGACAGACGAGGTGACCCAGTACTTC	CASRGTDEVTQYF
TRBV7-2	.	.	TRBJ1-2	TGTGCCAGCAGCTTAGCACCGTCCAGGGAGCATGGCTACACCTTC	CASSLAPSREHGYTF
TRBV28	TRBD2	.	TRBJ2-7	TGTGCCAGCCGGGCAGGGAGGGGCTACGAGCAGTACTTC	CASRAGRGYEQYF
TRBV29-1	.	few	TRBJ1-2	TGCAGCGTAACAGGTCTCGGGCAAGCCCCTCTCTATGGCTACACCTTC	CSVTGLGQAPLYGYTF
TRBV7-9	.	many	TRBJ2-1	TGTGCCAGCAGTTTGGGGGTCAATGAGCAGTTCTTC	CASSLGVNEQFF
TRBV20-1	.	few	TRBJ2-5	TGCAGTGCTAGAGAACTGGGCCAAGAGACCCAGTACTTC	CSARELGQETQYF
TRBV20-1	TRBD1	.	TRBJ1-6	TGCAGCACCGATCGGGACAGGAGCTCCTATAATTCACCCCTCCACTTT	CSTDRDRSSYNSPLHF